A selection of T cell receptor beta chains follows, all from one sample in a study of cytomegalovirus exposure and HLA in healthy donors. Libraries were prepared by immunoSEQ multiplex PCR; TCRdb keeps only in-frame clonotypes and omits some of them. This sample has 150,000 to 200,000 clones, with 77% found just once. Input material: PBMCs. All receptors come from a woman in her thirties in good health and CMV-seronegative. CDR3s include the opening cysteine and the closing phenylalanine or tryptophan.

>TRBJ1-2|TRBV27
CASSFYVSPGQRNYGYTF
>TRBJ2-5|TRBV5-6
CASSSPGREGSRETQYF
>TRBJ2-3|TRBV27
CARLDCADTQYF
>TRBJ1-1|TRBV29-1
CSVRRQGLGTEALF
>TRBJ1-2|TRBV7-6
CASSSDREGGYTF
>TRBJ1-1|TRBV2
CASRTGGTEAFF
>TRBJ1-2|TRBV29-1
CSGALTYGYPF
>TRBJ1-1|TRBV5-5
CASSSVPTFGGTEAFF
>TRBJ1-2|TRBV27
CASSSDRGLTGYTF
>TRBJ1-2|TRBV5-4
CASSLQGGDGYTF
>TRBJ2-1|TRBV6-5
CASSYSLAGPYNEQFF
>TRBJ2-7|TRBV4-3
CASSQDLVAHTYEQYF
>TRBJ1-2|TRBV30
CAWSVDRTNYGYTF
>TRBJ1-4|TRBV30
CAWSLRGEKLFF